The sequence of this T cell receptor beta chain was determined in a study of T cell changes during pregnancy in multiple sclerosis. Some clones are missing from TCRdb's copy, which holds only in-frame ones; the method was immunoSEQ multiplex PCR. The sample lists about 99,000 clones; roughly 92% were seen once. Trimming took 1 base from V and 8 from J, leaving 8 bases between them. Germline V CDR1 and CDR2: SGHDT, YYEEEE. This CDR3 has 12 residues. The V gene is TRBV5-6, the J gene TRBJ2-3; D is ambiguous. The receptor was derived from a female donor with multiple sclerosis, enrolled in a pregnancy study. This specimen was peripheral blood, taken after pregnancy. CDR3 region: CASSLNSPTQYF. The CDR3, as DNA: TGTGCCAGCAGCTTGAATAGCCCTACGCAGTATTTT.